The 9 T cell receptor beta chains in this list originate from one sample, sequenced in a study of shared clonotypes between healthy human individuals. This table comes from immunoSEQ multiplex PCR, and its TCRdb copy is limited to in-frame clones, with some not included. The sample includes fewer than 1 million clones, 90% to 97% of them seen just once. CD45RO-negative cells were positively selected for CCR7, leaving out terminally differentiated effector memory CD45RA+ cells. Sequenced sample: naive CD8+ T cells sorted from blood. These receptors were taken from a man aged 30-40 years in good health.

The chain combines TRBV6-5 with TRBJ2-3; 7 bases map to TRBD1. The CDR3 is 16 amino acids. V gave up 0 bases and J gave up 4 bases; unmatched junction bases: 7. CDR1 and CDR2 (germline): MNHEY, SVGAGI. CDR3 bases: TGTGCCAGCAGTTACTCGCCAATAACAGGGGCAGATACGCAGTATTTT. Translating it yields CASSYSPITGADTQYF.

The V call is TRBV28, the J call TRBJ1-4, with D uncertain. The CDR3 sequence is 15 residues long. V was cut by 6 bases and J by 7 bases, with 18 bases left in between. Germline CDR1 is MDHEN and CDR2 is SYDVKM. CDR3: CASRLGWESGEKLFF. CDR3 in DNA: TGTGCCAGCAGGTTGGGTTGGGAATCGGGTGAAAAACTGTTTTTT.

The rearrangement uses TRBV25-1 and TRBJ2-5, with D possibly TRBD2 on 5 matching bases. The germline gives CDR1 MGHDK, CDR2 SYGVNS. CDR3 size: 13 residues. V lost 7 bases and J 9 bases, leaving 18 bases between the germline ends. CDR3 in amino acids: CASTPPSYGAQYF. The DNA of the CDR3 is TGTGCCAGCACACCACCCAGTTACGGGGCCCAGTACTTC.

The rearrangement uses TRBV6-1 and TRBJ2-3; possible D gene TRBD1, 6 bases. Trimming shortened V by 5 bases and J by 2 bases, and 11 bases separated the two germline ends. Germline CDR1 reads MNHNS; CDR2 reads SASEGT. The CDR3 covers 14 residues. The CDR3 sequence is CASSKQGPTDTQYF. The CDR3 DNA sequence: TGTGCCAGCAGTAAACAGGGTCCCACAGATACGCAGTATTTT.

In its sample, this clone was seen once. J is TRBJ1-2 and V is TRBV9; a weak D match, TRBD1 (5 bases). CDR1 is SGDLS and CDR2 is YYNGEE in the germline V gene. The CDR3 consists of 14 residues. V was clipped by 0 bases and J by 9 bases, with 15 bases between them. CDR3 DNA: TGTGCCAGCAGCGTAGGAGGCAGGGATACGCGCTACACCTTC. Amino acids: CASSVGGRDTRYTF.

The chain combines TRBV6-5 with TRBJ2-2, with no clear D. With 0 bases removed from V and 6 bases from J, the gap between germline ends came to 8 bases. The CDR3 covers 14 residues. CDR1 and CDR2 from the germline V gene are MNHEY and SVGAGI. The CDR3 nucleotides are TGTGCCAGCAGTTACTCGAAATTAGCCGGGGAGCTGTTTTTT. Translating it yields CASSYSKLAGELFF.

The gene calls are TRBV11-2 and TRBJ2-7; 14 bases match TRBD2. The CDR3 is 16 residues long. Per the germline V gene, CDR1 is SGHAT and CDR2 is FQNNGV. The ends lost 5 bases at V and 4 bases at J; junction bases unmatched: 7. CDR3 DNA sequence: TGTGCCAGCAGCCCGGGGACTAGCGGGAGTAGGTACGAGCAGTACTTC. Protein: CASSPGTSGSRYEQYF.

The chain employs TRBV7-6 and TRBJ2-2, with D hard to call. Trimming left V 3 bases short and J 8 bases short, with 16 bases between. The CDR3 covers 15 residues. Germline assignment: CDR1 SGHVS and CDR2 FNYEAQ. This CDR3 is CASSFTIRKEGELFF. The CDR3 DNA sequence: TGTGCCAGCAGCTTCACTATTAGGAAGGAGGGGGAGCTGTTTTTT. Supplemented by reference TRBV7-6 and TRBJ2-2, the full variable domain reads GAGVSQSPRYKVTKRGQDVALRCDPISGHVSLYWYRQALGQGPEFLTYFNYEAQQDKSGLPNDRFSAERPEGSISTLTIQRTEQRDSAMYRCASSFTIRKEGELFFGEGSRLTVL.

The J gene is TRBJ1-2, the V gene TRBV27; D possibly corresponds to TRBD1 (5 bases). The CDR3 contains 15 residues. Trimming pared 4 bases from V and 5 bases from J, leaving 17 bases between. Germline CDR1 and CDR2: MNHEY and SMNVEV (reference sequence). The DNA for the CDR3 is TGTGCCAGCAGTTCCCGGGTCGGGGCTAGGTATGGCTACACCTTC. Its protein product is CASSSRVGARYGYTF.